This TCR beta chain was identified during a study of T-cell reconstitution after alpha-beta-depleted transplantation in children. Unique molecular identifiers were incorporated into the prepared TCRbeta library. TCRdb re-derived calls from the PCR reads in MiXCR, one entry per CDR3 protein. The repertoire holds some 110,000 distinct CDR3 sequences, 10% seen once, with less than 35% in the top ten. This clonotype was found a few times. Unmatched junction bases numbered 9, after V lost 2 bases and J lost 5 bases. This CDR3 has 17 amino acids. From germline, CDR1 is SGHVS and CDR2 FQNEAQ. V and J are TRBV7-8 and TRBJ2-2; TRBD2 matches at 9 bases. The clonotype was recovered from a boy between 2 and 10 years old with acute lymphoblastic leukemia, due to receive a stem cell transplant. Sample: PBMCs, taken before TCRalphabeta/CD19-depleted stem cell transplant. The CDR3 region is CASSLRRGRANTGELFF. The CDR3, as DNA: TGTGCCAGCAGCTTACGTCGCGGGAGGGCCAATACCGGGGAGCTGTTTTTT.